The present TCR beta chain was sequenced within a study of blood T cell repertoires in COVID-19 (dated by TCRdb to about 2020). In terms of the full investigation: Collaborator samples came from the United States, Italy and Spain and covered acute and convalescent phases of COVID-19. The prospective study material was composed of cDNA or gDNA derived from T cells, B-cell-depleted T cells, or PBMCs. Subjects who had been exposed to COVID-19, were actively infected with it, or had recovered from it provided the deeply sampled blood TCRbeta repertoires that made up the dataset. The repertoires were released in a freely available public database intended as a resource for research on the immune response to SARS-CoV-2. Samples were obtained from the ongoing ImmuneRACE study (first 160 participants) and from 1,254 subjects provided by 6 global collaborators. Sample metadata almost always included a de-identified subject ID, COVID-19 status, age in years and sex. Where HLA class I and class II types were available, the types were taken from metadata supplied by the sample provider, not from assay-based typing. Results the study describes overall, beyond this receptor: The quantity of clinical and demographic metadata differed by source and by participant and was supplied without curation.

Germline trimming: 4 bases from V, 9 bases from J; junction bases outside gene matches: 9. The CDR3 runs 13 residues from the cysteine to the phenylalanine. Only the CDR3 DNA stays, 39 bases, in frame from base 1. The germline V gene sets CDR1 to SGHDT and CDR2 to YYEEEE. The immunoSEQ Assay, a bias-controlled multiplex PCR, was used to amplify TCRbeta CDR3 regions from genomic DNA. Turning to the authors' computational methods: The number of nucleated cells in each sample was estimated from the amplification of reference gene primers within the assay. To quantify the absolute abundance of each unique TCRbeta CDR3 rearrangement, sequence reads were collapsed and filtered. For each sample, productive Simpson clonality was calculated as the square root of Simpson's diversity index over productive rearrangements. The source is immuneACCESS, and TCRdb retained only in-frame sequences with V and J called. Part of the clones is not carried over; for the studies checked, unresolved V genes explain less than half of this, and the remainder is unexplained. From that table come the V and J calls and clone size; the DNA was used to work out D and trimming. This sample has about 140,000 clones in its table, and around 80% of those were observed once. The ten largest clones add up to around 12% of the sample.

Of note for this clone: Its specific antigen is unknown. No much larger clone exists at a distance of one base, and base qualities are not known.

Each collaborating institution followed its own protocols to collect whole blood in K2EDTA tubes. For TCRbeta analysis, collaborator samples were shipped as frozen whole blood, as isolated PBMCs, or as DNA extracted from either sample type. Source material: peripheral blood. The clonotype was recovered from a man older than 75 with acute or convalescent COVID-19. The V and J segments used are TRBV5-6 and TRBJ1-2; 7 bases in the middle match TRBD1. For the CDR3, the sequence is CASSTVTGRSYTF. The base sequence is TGTGCCAGCAGCACGGTGACAGGGAGAAGCTACACCTTC. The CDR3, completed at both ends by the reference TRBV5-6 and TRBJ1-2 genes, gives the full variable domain DAGVTQSPTHLIKTRGQQVTLRCSPKSGHDTVSWYQQALGQGPQFIFQYYEEEERQRGNFPDRFSGHQFPNYSSELNVNALLLGDSALYLCASSTVTGRSYTFGSGTRLTVV.